This T cell receptor (beta chain) was recorded in a study of blood T cell repertoires in COVID-19 (dated by TCRdb to 2018 to 2021). For the study in its entirety: Collaborator samples came from the United States, Italy and Spain and covered acute and convalescent phases of COVID-19. The prospective study material was composed of cDNA or gDNA derived from T cells, B-cell-depleted T cells, or PBMCs. Deeply sampled blood TCRbeta repertoires from subjects exposed to, actively infected with, or recovered from COVID-19 were included in the dataset. The repertoires were made available in a free public database intended to serve as a resource for research on the immune response to SARS-CoV-2. Samples were obtained from the ongoing ImmuneRACE study (first 160 participants) and from about 1,300 subjects provided by 6 global collaborators. Sample metadata almost always included a de-identified subject ID, COVID-19 status, age in years and sex. Where HLA class I and class II types were available, the types were taken from metadata supplied by the sample provider, not from assay-based typing.

TCRbeta CDR3 regions were amplified from genomic DNA using the immunoSEQ Assay, a bias-controlled multiplex PCR. The original pipeline was this. Nucleated cell counts per sample were estimated from amplification of reference gene primers within the assay. Sequence reads were collapsed and filtered to measure the absolute abundance of every unique TCRbeta CDR3 rearrangement. For each sample, productive Simpson clonality was calculated by taking the square root of Simpson's diversity index across productive rearrangements. TCRdb mirrors the immuneACCESS table, restricted to in-frame sequences. Some clones are absent from its copies; in checked studies, under half trace to an unresolved V gene, and the reason for the others is unknown. That table is the source of V, J and clone size, and D and trimming were worked out from the DNA. Here the sample has 200,000 to 300,000 clones; around four fifths occur a single time. Approximately 6.3% of the sample is held by the ten biggest clonotypes.

After removal of 2 bases from V and 4 bases from J, the junction retains 4 bases not matched to a gene. Inclusive of the bounding cysteine and phenylalanine, the CDR3 is 14 residues long. CDR3 DNA only is kept here, 42 bases in frame from base 1. Reading the germline V gene (reference sequence) gives CDR1 MNHEY and CDR2 SMNVEV. The collaborating institutions used their own protocols to collect whole blood in K2EDTA tubes. For TCRbeta analysis, collaborators shipped samples in one of three forms: frozen whole blood, isolated PBMCs, or DNA extracted from either of those sample types. What the research found in general, with its limitations: Clinical and demographic metadata were provided uncurated, with the amount varying by source and participant.

A word on this clone: It has no known antigen specificity. No base quality information exists; no much larger clone differs at one position.

Sequencing input: peripheral blood. This clonotype was obtained from an older woman with active or convalescent COVID-19. The V and J segments used are TRBV27 and TRBJ1-1, with 7 middle bases fitting TRBD1. The CDR3 sequence is CASSLRQGGTEAFF. The nucleotide sequence is given as TGTGCCAGCAGTTTAAGACAGGGTGGCACTGAAGCTTTCTTT.